One sample yielded the 27 T cell receptor beta chains listed below, sequenced in a study of T cell responses to AZD1222 COVID-19 vaccine. The protocol was immunoSEQ multiplex PCR, while the TCRdb copy is restricted to in-frame clones and leaves out a portion. The sample contains some 130,000 clones, under 95% of which appear only once. The input for sequencing was peripheral blood, taken on day 0 of AZD1222 vaccination. These receptors were obtained from an adult in good health.

Details on this clone: Relative to the germline gene, one junction end is altered; a read error may explain this. V is TRBV3-1 (or the pseudogene TRBV3-2) and J is TRBJ2-7; TRBD2 matches at 9 bases. Germline CDR1 is LGHDT and CDR2 is YNNKEL (reference sequence). The CDR3 loop spans 16 amino acids. CDR3 residues: CASSQVSLAGLYVQYF. The CDR3 DNA reads as TGTGCCAGCAGCCAAGTAAGTCTAGCGGGGCTCTACGTGCAGTACTTC.

V gene TRBV6-5 combines with J gene TRBJ2-4; 9 nucleotides line up with TRBD1. V shed 6 bases and J 7 bases; nucleotides not matched to a gene: 4. The CDR3 has 13 residues. Germline V lookup: CDR1 MNHEY, CDR2 SVGAGI. The CDR3 protein is CASSSGQGNIQYF. The DNA for the CDR3 is TGTGCCAGCAGCTCCGGACAGGGGAACATTCAGTACTTC.

The chain has TRBV11-2 and TRBJ1-2, with D uncertain. The CDR3 covers 13 residues. Looked up from germline, CDR1 is SGHAT and CDR2 is FQNNGV. V was trimmed by 4 bases and J by 4 bases, leaving 10 bases between them. CDR3 coding DNA: TGTGCCAGCAGCTCCGGACTAGGCTATGGCTACACCTTC. Amino acid sequence: CASSSGLGYGYTF.

The rearrangement joins TRBV30 to TRBJ2-1, with 9 bases aligning to TRBD1. The CDR3 consists of 15 residues. The germline V gene encodes CDR1 GTSNPN and CDR2 SVGIG (reference sequence). V shed 2 bases, J shed 4 bases, and the junction held 6 bases outside the gene matches. CDR3 loop: CAWSLRTGEYNEQFF. The DNA for the CDR3 is TGTGCCTGGAGTCTTCGGACAGGGGAATACAATGAGCAGTTCTTC.

V and J are TRBV9 and TRBJ1-3; no clear D gene. The CDR3 has 14 residues. The V gene lost 4 bases and the J gene lost 0 bases, with 8 bases spanning the gap. Germline values: CDR1 SGDLS, CDR2 YYNGEE. The CDR3 spells CASSFRSSGNTIYF. CDR3 coding DNA: TGTGCCAGCAGCTTCAGGAGCTCTGGAAACACCATATATTTT.

The genes are TRBV29-1 and TRBJ1-2; tentatively, D is TRBD1 (5 bases). The germline V gene has CDR1 SQVTM and CDR2 ANQGSEA. Between the trimmed V and J ends, which lost 2 bases and 8 bases, there was a span of 18 bases. This CDR3 spans 14 amino acids. This CDR3 is CSVERGIDLGGYTF. The CDR3, as DNA: TGCAGCGTTGAACGGGGGATCGACCTGGGGGGCTACACCTTC.

The chain joins TRBV6-5 to TRBJ1-2, with D possibly matching TRBD1 (6 bases). Trimming shortened V by 5 bases and J by 6 bases, and 10 bases separated the two germline ends. Looked up from germline, CDR1 is MNHEY and CDR2 is SVGAGI. The CDR3 totals 12 residues. The chain's CDR3 is CASSTGTDGYTF. In nucleotides, the CDR3 is TGTGCCAGCAGTACAGGGACGGATGGCTACACCTTC.

The chain joins TRBV6-1 to TRBJ1-5; D is unresolved. This CDR3 comprises 15 residues. Trimming shortened V by 2 bases and J by 1 base, and 9 bases separated the two germline ends. From germline, CDR1 is MNHNS and CDR2 SASEGT. The CDR3, as DNA: TGTGCCAGCAGTGAAAAGTTAGGGAGCAATCAGCCCCAGCATTTT. Its protein product is CASSEKLGSNQPQHF.

J is TRBJ1-2 and V is TRBV10-3, with a weak D call TRBD1 (5 bases). The ends were cut back, 2 bases at V and 5 bases at J, with 24 bases in the middle. Germline V gene data show CDR1 as ENHRY and CDR2 as SYGVKD. The CDR3 spans 18 residues. CDR3 sequence reads: CAISEIADTPDIPYGYTF. CDR3 nucleotides: TGTGCCATCAGTGAGATAGCGGACACCCCGGACATTCCGTATGGCTACACCTTC.

V usage is TRBV5-6 and J usage is TRBJ1-5; 7 bases are shared with TRBD1. V shed 2 bases and J 7 bases; nucleotides not matched to a gene: 6. The CDR3 runs to 14 residues. Germline CDR1 is SGHDT and CDR2 is YYEEEE. As DNA, the CDR3 is TGTGCCAGCAGCTTAGGACAGGTTCCGCAGCCCCAGCATTTT. It is translated as CASSLGQVPQPQHF.

The chain links TRBV5-1 to TRBJ1-3; D may be TRBD1 (5 bases). Per germline, CDR1 SGHRS and CDR2 YFSETQ. Between the trimmed V and J ends, which lost 3 bases and 3 bases, there was a span of 10 bases. The length of the CDR3 is 14 residues. In nucleotides, the CDR3 is TGCGCCAGCAGCTGGGGGACGGGTGGAAACACCATATATTTT. It yields the protein CASSWGTGGNTIYF.

The chain combines TRBV9 with TRBJ2-7; D possibly corresponds to TRBD2 (5 bases). The CDR3 loop spans 16 amino acids. The V gene's germline CDR1 is SGDLS and CDR2 YYNGEE. V was shortened by 0 bases and J by 7 bases, with 20 bases between the two germline ends. CDR3 DNA sequence: TGTGCCAGCAGCGTAGAGGTACTAGACCCCACCGGGGAGCAGTACTTC. Its translation is CASSVEVLDPTGEQYF.

The rearrangement uses TRBV3-1 (or the pseudogene TRBV3-2) and TRBJ2-6, with TRBD1 identical over 8 bases. Germline CDR1 and CDR2: LGHDT and YNNKEL (reference sequence). J lost 0 bases, V lost 3 bases, and 7 bases had no gene match. CDR3 length: 18 amino acids. The CDR3 nucleotides are TGTGCCAGCAGCCAGCCGACAGGGGCCTTCTCTGGGGCCAACGTCCTGACTTTC. Its protein product is CASSQPTGAFSGANVLTF.

The chain is built from TRBV5-6 and TRBJ2-4; no clear D. This CDR3 spans 15 amino acids. Trimming took 4 bases from V and 1 from J, leaving 12 bases between them. CDR1 and CDR2 from the germline V gene are SGHDT and YYEEEE. The CDR3 region has the DNA TGTGCCAGCAGCACCCTCCGTGGGGCCAAAAACATTCAGTACTTC. This sequence encodes CASSTLRGAKNIQYF.

The chain uses TRBV7-7 and TRBJ2-1, with D hard to call. Trimming took 5 bases from V and 0 from J, leaving 14 bases between them. The germline V gene encodes CDR1 SSHAT and CDR2 FNYEAQ (reference sequence). This CDR3 region has 16 residues. The CDR3 loop is CASSPWISSSYNEQFF. The CDR3 coding sequence is TGTGCCAGCAGCCCTTGGATTAGCAGCTCCTACAATGAGCAGTTCTTC.

The chain links TRBV6-5 to TRBJ1-6, with D perhaps TRBD1 (5 bases). The CDR3 runs 13 residues. Germline values: CDR1 MNHEY, CDR2 SVGAGI. Trimming took 2 bases from V and 16 from J, leaving 15 bases between them. CDR3 in amino acids: CASSYRDDSSLHF. The CDR3 DNA reads as TGTGCCAGCAGTTACAGGGACGACTCGTCTCTCCACTTT.

A note on this clone: The sample contains more than one DNA sequence encoding this CDR3. The V and J genes are TRBV20-1 and TRBJ2-7, with a weak D call TRBD2 (5 bases). Trimming removed 3 bases at V and 2 bases at J, with 8 bases between. Germline V gene data show CDR1 as DFQATT and CDR2 as SNEGSKA (reference sequence). This CDR3 has 12 residues. Here the CDR3 reads CSASSGTYEQYF. The CDR3 nucleotides are TGCAGTGCTAGTTCCGGGACCTACGAGCAGTACTTC.

The rearrangement uses TRBV5-4 and TRBJ1-1; D remains ambiguous. V lost 5 bases, J lost 0 bases, and 8 bases lay in between. From germline, CDR1 is SGHNT and CDR2 YYREEE (reference sequence). The CDR3 has 13 amino acids. DNA of the CDR3: TGTGCCAGCAGTCCCGAAGTGAACACTGAAGCTTTCTTT. Translation: CASSPEVNTEAFF.

The chain has TRBV7-9 and TRBJ2-2; 9 bases agree with TRBD2. Looked up from germline, CDR1 is SEHNR and CDR2 is FQNEAQ (reference sequence). The CDR3 is 17 residues long. J lost 5 bases, V lost 3 bases, and 10 bases had no gene match. CDR3 nucleotides: TGTGCCAGCAGCTTCTCGACTAGCGGAGTCCTTACCGGGGAGCTGTTTTTT. Protein: CASSFSTSGVLTGELFF.

This chain uses TRBV9 with TRBJ1-2; 8 positions match TRBD1. This CDR3 has 15 amino acids. The V gene's germline CDR1 is SGDLS and CDR2 YYNGEE. With 3 bases clipped from V and 1 base from J, the junction kept 5 bases outside the gene matches. In nucleotides, the CDR3 is TGTGCCAGCAGCGCCGAGACAGGGGATAACTATGGCTACACCTTC. This codes for CASSAETGDNYGYTF.

The chain uses TRBV5-1 and TRBJ2-2, with a possible D match to TRBD1 (6 bases). CDR3 length: 14 amino acids. The germline V gene encodes CDR1 SGHRS and CDR2 YFSETQ. The V and J ends lost 7 bases and 1 base respectively, with 11 bases between them. Here the CDR3 reads CASGGQRNTGELFF. The DNA of the CDR3 is TGCGCCAGCGGCGGACAGAGGAACACCGGGGAGCTGTTTTTT.

This chain joins TRBV18 and TRBJ1-1; no definite D call. The CDR3 consists of 14 residues. The germline V gene encodes CDR1 KGHSH and CDR2 LQKENI. Trimming cost V 3 bases and J 6 bases, with 14 bases left between them. The DNA for the CDR3 is TGTGCCAGCTCACCTTACGGCCGGGAGGCTGAAGCTTTCTTT. It translates to CASSPYGREAEAFF.

V is TRBV12-3 or TRBV12-4 and J is TRBJ1-1; D remains unclear. V lost 6 bases and J 4 bases, leaving 9 bases between the germline ends. The CDR3 length is 12 residues. The CDR3 loop is CASRVALTEAFF. The CDR3 nucleotides read TGTGCCAGCAGAGTTGCACTCACTGAAGCTTTCTTT.

The chain links TRBV5-5 to TRBJ2-1, with 7 bases lining up with TRBD2. Trimming cost V 0 bases and J 3 bases; bases outside gene matches: 6. CDR1 is SGHKS, CDR2 YYEKEE, per germline (reference sequence). This CDR3 is 16 amino acids long. CDR3 protein: CASSLVPREIYNEQFF. CDR3 coding DNA: TGTGCCAGCAGCTTGGTACCGCGGGAGATCTACAATGAGCAGTTCTTC. Using reference TRBV5-5 and TRBJ2-1 for the parts outside the CDR3, the full variable domain is DAGVTQSPTHLIKTRGQQVTLRCSPISGHKSVSWYQQVLGQGPQFIFQYYEKEERGRGNFPDRFSARQFPNYSSELNVNALLLGDSALYLCASSLVPREIYNEQFFGPGTRLTVL.

CDR3 sequence reads: CASSLGHSGNTIYF. The DNA for the CDR3 is TGTGCCAGCAGCCTTGGCCACTCTGGAAACACCATATATTTT. This sequence joins TRBV6-5 and TRBJ1-3; D call uncertain. The CDR3 length is 14 residues. V was trimmed by 6 bases and J by 0 bases, leaving 9 bases between them. Per germline, CDR1 MNHEY and CDR2 SVGAGI.

J is TRBJ1-5 and V is TRBV27; D is possibly TRBD1 (6 bases). V lost 5 bases and J 9 bases, leaving 17 bases between the germline ends. The germline CDR1 and CDR2 sequences are MNHEY and SMNVEV (reference sequence). The CDR3 has 14 amino acids. The CDR3 loop is CASSINRETRPQHF. The CDR3 DNA reads as TGTGCCAGCAGTATTAACAGGGAAACGCGGCCCCAGCATTTT.

The chain recombines TRBV6-2 or TRBV6-3 with TRBJ2-7, with TRBD2 as a possible D gene (6 bases). In germline, CDR1 is MNHEY, CDR2 SVGEGT. V lost 5 bases and J 9 bases, leaving 20 bases between the germline ends. The CDR3 loop spans 14 amino acids. The CDR3 reads CASSTPGLAQGQYF. Written as DNA, the CDR3 is TGTGCCAGCAGTACCCCGGGACTTGCCCAGGGGCAGTACTTC.